This T cell receptor beta chain was captured in a study of cytomegalovirus exposure and HLA in healthy donors. V was trimmed by 2 bases and J by 6 bases, leaving 8 bases between them. The CDR3 sequence is 14 residues long. Per the germline V gene, CDR1 is KGHSH and CDR2 is LQKENI. Study-level points and caveats: Rates of TCR association differed by HLA locus in a later analysis, with DRB1 highest and HLA-C lowest.

60 Vbeta and 13 Jbeta primers were used in PCR. The repertoire was sequenced with immunoSEQ multiplex PCR; TCRdb's copy has only in-frame clones and lacks some. The data show roughly 73,000 clones, with about 80% seen just once and around 3.6% held by the top ten. Concerning this clone: What it binds is not known.

J is TRBJ1-6 and V is TRBV18, with D unclear. The source is a man aged 35-49 years in good health and CMV-seronegative. The sample was PBMCs. CDR3 DNA sequence: TGTGCCAGCTCACCAGCAGGTTCTAATTCACCCCTCCACTTT. Translating gives CASSPAGSNSPLHF.